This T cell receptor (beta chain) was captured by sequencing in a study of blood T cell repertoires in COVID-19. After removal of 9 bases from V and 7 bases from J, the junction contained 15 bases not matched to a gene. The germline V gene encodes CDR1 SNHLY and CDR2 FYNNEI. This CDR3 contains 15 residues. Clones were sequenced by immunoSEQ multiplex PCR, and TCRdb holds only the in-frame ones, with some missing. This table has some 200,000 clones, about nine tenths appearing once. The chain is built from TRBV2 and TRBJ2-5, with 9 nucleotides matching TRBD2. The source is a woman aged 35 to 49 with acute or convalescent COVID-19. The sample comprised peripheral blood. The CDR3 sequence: CARRAASGARGTQYF. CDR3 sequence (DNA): TGTGCCAGAAGGGCGGCTAGCGGGGCCCGAGGGACCCAGTACTTC.